The 17 T cell receptor beta chains in this list originate from one sample, sequenced in a study of radiotherapy plus CTLA-4 blockade in lung cancer. Profiled with immunoSEQ multiplex PCR; TCRdb holds only in-frame clones, not every one. The sample comprises around 32,000 clones, about 81% of which are singletons, and under 30% rests with the top ten. The sequenced sample was peripheral blood, obtained from a patient treated with radiotherapy plus ipilimumab. The receptors shown here come from a human donor with non-small cell lung cancer that progressed on radiotherapy plus ipilimumab.

This chain joins TRBV28 and TRBJ2-7; D perhaps matches TRBD1 (8 bases). Trimming removed 5 bases at V and 1 base at J, with 12 bases between. The CDR3 sequence is 14 residues long. The germline V gene encodes CDR1 MDHEN and CDR2 SYDVKM. In DNA form, the CDR3 reads TGTGCCAGCAGTACAGGGGGGGGATCCTACGAGCAGTACTTC. This gives the protein CASSTGGGSYEQYF.

The chain links TRBV7-6 to TRBJ2-5; 8 bases are shared with TRBD1. With V trimmed by 3 bases and J by 3 bases, 0 bases remained unmatched. From germline, CDR1 is SGHVS and CDR2 FNYEAQ. The CDR3 is 13 amino acids. CDR3 sequence reads: CASSLDREETQYF. The CDR3 DNA is TGTGCCAGCAGCTTGGACAGGGAAGAGACCCAGTACTTC.

This chain uses TRBV6-6 with TRBJ1-4; D gene unclear. With 3 bases removed from V and 3 bases from J, the gap between germline ends came to 8 bases. Germline V gene data show CDR1 as MNHNY and CDR2 as SVGAGI (reference sequence). This CDR3 comprises 14 residues. The CDR3 loop is CASSYGPPNEKLFF. The CDR3 DNA follows: TGTGCCAGCAGTTATGGGCCCCCTAATGAAAAACTGTTTTTT.

This clone has just a few counts. The genes are TRBV6-6 and TRBJ1-2, with 8 bases lining up with TRBD1. V shed 6 bases, J shed 4 bases, and the junction held 4 bases outside the gene matches. The CDR3 extends over 13 amino acids. Germline V gives CDR1 MNHNY, CDR2 SVGAGI (reference sequence). The CDR3 loop reads CASRQGESYGYTF. The CDR3 coding sequence is TGTGCCAGCAGACAGGGGGAGAGCTATGGCTACACCTTC.

The V call is TRBV5-6, the J call TRBJ1-2; D remains ambiguous. CDR3 length: 16 residues. CDR1 and CDR2 from the germline V gene are SGHDT and YYEEEE. The V end lost 0 bases, the J end lost 1 base, and 13 bases lay between the germline ends. The CDR3 nucleotides are TGTGCCAGCAGCTTGGCCACGACTCCTATTAACTATGGCTACACCTTC. This codes for CASSLATTPINYGYTF.

The V call is TRBV27, the J call TRBJ2-7; TRBD1 agrees at 9 bases. The germline gives CDR1 MNHEY, CDR2 SMNVEV (reference sequence). The CDR3 runs 15 residues. Trimming took 5 bases from V and 7 from J; bases not matched to a gene: 12. Written as DNA, the CDR3 is TGTGCCAGCAGTGAAAGACAGGGGGTTACGCGAGAGCAGTACTTC. Translation gives CASSERQGVTREQYF.

V usage is TRBV6-6 and J usage is TRBJ1-2; no firm D call. The ends were cut back, 5 bases at V and 5 bases at J, with 3 bases in the middle. Germline lookup yields CDR1 MNHNY and CDR2 SVGAGI (reference sequence). The CDR3 length is 10 residues. CDR3 in amino acids: CASSLYGYTF. DNA for the CDR3: TGTGCCAGCAGTCTATATGGCTACACCTTC.

This chain's CDR3 is CAITPSGDEQYF. The CDR3 region has the DNA TGTGCCATCACCCCCAGCGGGGACGAGCAGTACTTC. The chain couples TRBV10-3 to TRBJ2-7; 7 bases are shared with TRBD2. J lost 5 bases, V lost 7 bases, and 5 bases had no gene match. CDR3 length: 12 amino acids. CDR1 and CDR2 from the germline V gene are ENHRY and SYGVKD.

The genes are TRBV5-1 and TRBJ2-3, with TRBD1 matching 9 bases. This CDR3 contains 15 residues. Germline V CDR1 and CDR2: SGHRS, YFSETQ. V dropped 7 bases and J dropped 2; count of bases not matched to a gene: 8. DNA of the CDR3: TGCGCCAGCGACCTAACAGGGGGCCCCACAGATACGCAGTATTTT. Protein: CASDLTGGPTDTQYF.

The CDR3 coding sequence is TGTGCCAGCAGTTTATTACCGGACAGGGTCTCCTACGAGCAGTACTTC. Protein sequence: CASSLLPDRVSYEQYF. The chain uses TRBV27 and TRBJ2-7; 8 bases are shared with TRBD1. CDR3 length: 16 residues. With 1 base clipped from V and 0 bases from J, the junction kept 5 bases outside the gene matches. In germline, CDR1 is MNHEY, CDR2 SMNVEV (reference sequence).

For the CDR3, the DNA is TGTGCCAGCAGCCTGCAGGGGGTTGGCACTGAAGCTTTCTTT. Protein: CASSLQGVGTEAFF. This sequence joins TRBV14 and TRBJ1-1, with TRBD1 matching 7 bases. J was trimmed by 4 bases and V by 4 bases; bases with no gene match: 6. This CDR3 is built from 14 residues. Germline V gene data show CDR1 as SGHDN and CDR2 as FVKESK.

J is TRBJ1-2 and V is TRBV6-6; 9 bases are shared with TRBD1. J lost 7 bases, V lost 6 bases, and 9 bases had no gene match. Germline loops: CDR1 MNHNY, CDR2 SVGAGI (reference sequence). This CDR3 comprises 14 residues. This CDR3 reads CASRPGQGFGGYTF. The CDR3 DNA reads as TGTGCCAGCAGACCGGGACAGGGATTCGGTGGCTACACCTTC.

The chain recombines TRBV6-5 with TRBJ1-2, with D perhaps matching TRBD1 (6 bases). V was trimmed by 2 bases and J by 1 base, leaving 11 bases between them. Per germline, CDR1 MNHEY and CDR2 SVGAGI. This CDR3 is 15 amino acids long. The CDR3 nucleotides read TGTGCCAGCAGTTACAGGGGGACGGTTAACTATGGCTACACCTTC. This encodes CASSYRGTVNYGYTF.

The chain is built from TRBV29-1 and TRBJ1-5; D not resolved. Germline V gene lookup returns CDR1 SQVTM and CDR2 ANQGSEA. There are 13 residues in the CDR3. With 6 bases removed from V and 3 bases from J, the gap between germline ends came to 12 bases. The CDR3 region has the DNA TGCAGCGTGGCGGGTCACCTCAATCAGCCCCAGCATTTT. It is translated as CSVAGHLNQPQHF.

The J gene is TRBJ2-5, the V gene TRBV7-9; 8 bases are shared with TRBD1. Losses at the gene ends were 0 bases for V and 5 bases for J; bases not matched to a gene: 5. This CDR3 comprises 15 residues. Germline assignment: CDR1 SEHNR and CDR2 FQNEAQ (reference sequence). CDR3 nucleotide sequence: TGTGCCAGCAGCTTAGCCAGGGGGCAGGTCGAGACCCAGTACTTC. Encoded protein: CASSLARGQVETQYF.

The chain links TRBV9 to TRBJ1-2; D uncertain. Trimming shortened V by 4 bases and J by 2 bases, and 12 bases separated the two germline ends. CDR3 length equals 14 residues. Germline loops: CDR1 SGDLS, CDR2 YYNGEE. The CDR3 bases are TGTGCCAGCAGCCCAGATGAGGGCAACTATGGCTACACCTTC. As protein: CASSPDEGNYGYTF.

This clone showed up just a few times. This rearrangement joins TRBV18 to TRBJ1-2, with TRBD1 matching over 7 bases. Germline trimming cut 3 bases from V and 6 bases from J; bases unmatched to any gene: 4. The CDR3 length is 13 residues. Germline CDR1 is KGHSH and CDR2 is LQKENI. CDR3 region: CASSPGQGDGYTF. Here the CDR3 DNA reads TGTGCCAGCTCACCGGGGCAGGGGGATGGCTACACCTTC.